These T cell receptor beta chains were read from a single sample in a study of blood T cell repertoires in COVID-19. Generated by immunoSEQ multiplex PCR, the TCRdb table keeps only in-frame clones and is missing some. The sample holds some 260,000 clones, approximately 90% seen once. Material for sequencing was PBMCs or T cells enriched from blood (not recorded which). The receptor source for this set is a woman in her 30s with acute COVID-19. Each CDR3 is given with its conserved first and last residue. The D gene is left open where the match is weak.

. | TRBV6-5 | CASSFTGTLNTEAFF
TRBD1 | TRBV5-1 | CASSRGQSQETQYF
TRBD1 | TRBV5-6 | CASSASDRDFHGYTF
. | TRBV4-3 | CASSQEAHRDEQYF
TRBD1 | TRBV18 | CASSPRTGIETQYF
. | TRBV19 | CASSKQTSYNEQFF
TRBD1 | TRBV11-2 | CASSLGQLKGYGYTF
TRBD1 | TRBV15 | CATSRDRGYYGYTF
TRBD1 | TRBV6-1 | CASSEETGGNQPQHF
. | TRBV5-1 | CASSLRTAVNTGELFF
. | TRBV5-4 | CASSLVGQTGTYGYTF
TRBD1 | TRBV28 | CASSSSGTGFMRRLGGKLFF
. | TRBV28 | CASSLSTTETNYGYTF
TRBD1 | TRBV7-8 | CASSPDRGYEQYF
. | TRBV5-6 | CASSLEGQGRHEQYF
. | TRBV27 | CASSFSLGSEQYF
TRBD2 | TRBV9 | CASSFRTSATDTQYF
. | TRBV6-1 | CASSEPGATGELFF
TRBD1 | TRBV6-5 | CASSIQGSNQPQHF
. | TRBV7-3 | CASSGRTGLTYEQYF